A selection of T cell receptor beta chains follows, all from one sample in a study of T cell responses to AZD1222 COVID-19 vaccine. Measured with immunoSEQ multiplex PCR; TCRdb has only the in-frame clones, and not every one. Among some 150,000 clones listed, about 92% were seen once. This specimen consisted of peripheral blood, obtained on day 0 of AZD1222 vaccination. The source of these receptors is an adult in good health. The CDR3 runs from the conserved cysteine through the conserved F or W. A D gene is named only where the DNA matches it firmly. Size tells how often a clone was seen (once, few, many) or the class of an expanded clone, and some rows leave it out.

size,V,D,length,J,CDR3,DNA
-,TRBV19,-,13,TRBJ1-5,CASSIAPDKAQHF,TGTGCCAGTAGTATAGCACCGGACAAGGCCCAGCATTTT
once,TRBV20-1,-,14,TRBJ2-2,CSASLTANTGELFF,TGCAGTGCTAGTCTGACCGCTAACACCGGGGAGCTGTTTTTT
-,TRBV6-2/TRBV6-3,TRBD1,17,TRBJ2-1,CASSYLIGTGTYNEQFF,TGTGCCAGCAGTTATCTAATCGGGACAGGTACCTACAATGAGCAGTTCTTC
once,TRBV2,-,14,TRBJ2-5,CASSEALTQETQYF,TGTGCCAGCAGTGAAGCGCTCACTCAAGAGACCCAGTACTTC
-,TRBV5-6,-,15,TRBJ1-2,CASSLARRTPGGYTF,TGTGCCAGCAGCTTGGCCAGGAGGACCCCAGGAGGCTACACCTTC
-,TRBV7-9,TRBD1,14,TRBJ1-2,CASSLDRGFYGYTF,TGTGCCAGCAGCTTGGACAGGGGGTTTTACGGCTACACCTTC
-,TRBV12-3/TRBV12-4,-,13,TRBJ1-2,CASSLWEDYGYTF,TGTGCCAGCAGTTTATGGGAGGACTATGGCTACACCTTC
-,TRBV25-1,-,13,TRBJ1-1,CASGRSATSEAFF,TGTGCCAGCGGCCGGTCCGCGACTAGTGAAGCTTTCTTT
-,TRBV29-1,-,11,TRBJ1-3,CSVEMESTIYF,TGCAGCGTTGAGATGGAAAGCACCATATATTTT
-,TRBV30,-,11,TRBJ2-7,CAWSVLGVQYF,TGTGCCTGGAGTGTACTTGGGGTGCAGTACTTC
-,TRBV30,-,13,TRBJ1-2,CAWSVHQGYGYTF,TGTGCCTGGAGTGTGCACCAGGGCTATGGCTACACCTTC
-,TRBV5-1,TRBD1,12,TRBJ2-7,CASSGTAYEQYF,TGCGCCAGCAGCGGGACAGCCTACGAGCAGTACTTC
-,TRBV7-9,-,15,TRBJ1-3,CASSLGSPAGNTIYF,TGTGCCAGCAGCTTAGGGTCTCCTGCTGGAAACACCATATATTTT
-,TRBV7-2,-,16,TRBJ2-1,CASSSRGGYSYNEQFF,TGTGCCAGCAGCTCCCGAGGGGGGTACTCCTACAATGAGCAGTTCTTC
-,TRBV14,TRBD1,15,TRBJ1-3,CASSLQGVNGNTIYF,TGTGCCAGCAGCTTACAGGGGGTAAATGGAAACACCATATATTTT
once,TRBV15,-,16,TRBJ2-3,CATSRMGRASTDTQYF,TGTGCCACCAGCAGAATGGGGCGAGCTAGCACAGATACGCAGTATTTT
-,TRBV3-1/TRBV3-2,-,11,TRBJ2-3,CASSQVHTQYF,TGTGCCAGCAGCCAAGTACATACGCAGTATTTT